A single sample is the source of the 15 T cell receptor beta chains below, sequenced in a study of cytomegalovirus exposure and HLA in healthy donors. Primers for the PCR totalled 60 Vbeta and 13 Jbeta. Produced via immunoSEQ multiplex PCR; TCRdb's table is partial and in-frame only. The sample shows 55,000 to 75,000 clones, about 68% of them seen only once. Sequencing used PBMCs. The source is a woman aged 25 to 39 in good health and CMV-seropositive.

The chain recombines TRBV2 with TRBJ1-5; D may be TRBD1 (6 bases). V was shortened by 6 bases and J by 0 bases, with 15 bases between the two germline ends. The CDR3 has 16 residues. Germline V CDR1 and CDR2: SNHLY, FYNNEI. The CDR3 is CASRPGTPYSNQPQHF. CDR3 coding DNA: TGTGCCAGCAGACCCGGGACACCCTATAGCAATCAGCCCCAGCATTTT.

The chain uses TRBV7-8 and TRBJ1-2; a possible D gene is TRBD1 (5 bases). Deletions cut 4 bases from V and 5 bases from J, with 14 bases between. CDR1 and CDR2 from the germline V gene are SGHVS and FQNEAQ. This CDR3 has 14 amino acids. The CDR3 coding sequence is TGTGCCAGCAGCTCTCAGGGAAAGGTGTATGGCTACACCTTC. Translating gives CASSSQGKVYGYTF.

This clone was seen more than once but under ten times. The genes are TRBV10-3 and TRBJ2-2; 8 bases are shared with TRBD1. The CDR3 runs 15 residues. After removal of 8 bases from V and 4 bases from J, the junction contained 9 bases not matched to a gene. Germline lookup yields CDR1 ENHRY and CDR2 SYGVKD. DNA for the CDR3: TGTGCCATCGGGGGGCAGGGGGCTCTCACCGGGGAGCTGTTTTTT. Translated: CAIGGQGALTGELFF.

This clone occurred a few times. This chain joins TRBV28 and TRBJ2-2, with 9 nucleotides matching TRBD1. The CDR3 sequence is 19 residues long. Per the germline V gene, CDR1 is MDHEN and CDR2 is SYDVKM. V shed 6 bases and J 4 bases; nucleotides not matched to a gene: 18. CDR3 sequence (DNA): TGTGCCAGCAGATTCGTCACCTTCACAGGGGGCTCGAGCACCGGGGAGCTGTTTTTT. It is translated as CASRFVTFTGGSSTGELFF.

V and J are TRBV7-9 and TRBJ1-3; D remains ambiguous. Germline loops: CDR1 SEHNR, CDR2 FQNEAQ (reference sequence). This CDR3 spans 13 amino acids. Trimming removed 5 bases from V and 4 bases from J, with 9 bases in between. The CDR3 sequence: CASSPTSGNTIYF. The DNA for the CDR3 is TGTGCCAGCAGCCCTACGTCAGGAAACACCATATATTTT.

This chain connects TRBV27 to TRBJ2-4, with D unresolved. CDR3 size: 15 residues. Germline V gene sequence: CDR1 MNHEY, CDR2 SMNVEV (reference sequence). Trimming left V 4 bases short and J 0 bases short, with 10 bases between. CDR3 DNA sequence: TGTGCCAGCAGTTCCCCAGGTCTAGCCAAAAACATTCAGTACTTC. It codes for CASSSPGLAKNIQYF.

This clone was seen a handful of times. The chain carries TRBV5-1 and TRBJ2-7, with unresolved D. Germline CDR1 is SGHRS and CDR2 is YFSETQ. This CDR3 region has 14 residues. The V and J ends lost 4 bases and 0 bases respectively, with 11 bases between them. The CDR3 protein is CASSATYPSYEQYF. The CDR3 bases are TGCGCCAGCAGCGCTACGTACCCCTCCTACGAGCAGTACTTC.

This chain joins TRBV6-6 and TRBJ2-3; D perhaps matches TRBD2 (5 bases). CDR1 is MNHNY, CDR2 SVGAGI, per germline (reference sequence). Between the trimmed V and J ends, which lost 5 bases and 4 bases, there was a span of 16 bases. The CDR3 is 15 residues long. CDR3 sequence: CASSPATGSADTQYF. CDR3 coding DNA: TGTGCCAGCAGTCCCGCGACGGGGTCGGCAGATACGCAGTATTTT.

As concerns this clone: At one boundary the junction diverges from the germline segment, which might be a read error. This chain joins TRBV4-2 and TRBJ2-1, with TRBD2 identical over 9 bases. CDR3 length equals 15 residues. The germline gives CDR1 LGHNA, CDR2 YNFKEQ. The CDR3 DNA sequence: TGTGCCAGCAGCGAAGAATACAGCGGGAGGAATGAGCAGTTCTTC. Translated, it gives CASSEEYSGRNEQFF.

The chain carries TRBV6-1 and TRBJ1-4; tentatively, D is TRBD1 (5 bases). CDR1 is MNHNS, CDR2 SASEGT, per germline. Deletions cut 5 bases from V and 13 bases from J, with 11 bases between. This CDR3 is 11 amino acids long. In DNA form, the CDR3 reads TGTGCCAGCAGTCCGGGGGGGGGACTGTTTTTT. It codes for CASSPGGGLFF.

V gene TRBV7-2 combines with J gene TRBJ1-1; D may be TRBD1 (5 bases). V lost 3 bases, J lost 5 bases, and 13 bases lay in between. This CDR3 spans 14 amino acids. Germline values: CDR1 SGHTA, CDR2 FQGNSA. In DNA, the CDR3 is TGTGCCAGCAGCTTTGGGCAGGGTGGAACTGAAGCTTTCTTT. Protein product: CASSFGQGGTEAFF. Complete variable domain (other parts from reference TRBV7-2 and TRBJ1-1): GAGVSQSPSNKVTEKGKDVELRCDPISGHTALYWYRQSLGQGLEFLIYFQGNSAPDKSGLPSDRFSAERTGGSVSTLTIQRTQQEDSAVYLCASSFGQGGTEAFFGQGTRLTVV.

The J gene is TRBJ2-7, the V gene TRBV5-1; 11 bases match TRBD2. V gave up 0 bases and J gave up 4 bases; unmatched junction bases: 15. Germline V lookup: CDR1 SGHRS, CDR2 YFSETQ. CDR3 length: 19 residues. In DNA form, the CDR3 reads TGCGCCAGCAGCTTGGCACCCCCTGGGACTAGCGGAGAGGGGTACGAGCAGTACTTC. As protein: CASSLAPPGTSGEGYEQYF.

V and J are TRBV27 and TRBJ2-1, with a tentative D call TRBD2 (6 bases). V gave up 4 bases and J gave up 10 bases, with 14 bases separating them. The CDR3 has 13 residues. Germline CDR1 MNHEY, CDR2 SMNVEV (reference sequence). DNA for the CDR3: TGTGCCAGCAGTTACTCGACGAGCGGGGAGCAGTTCTTC. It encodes CASSYSTSGEQFF.

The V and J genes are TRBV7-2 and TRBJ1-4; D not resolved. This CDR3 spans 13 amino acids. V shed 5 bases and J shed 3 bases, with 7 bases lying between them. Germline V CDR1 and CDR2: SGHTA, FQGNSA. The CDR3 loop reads CASSPGPNEKLFF. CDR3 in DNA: TGTGCCAGCAGCCCTGGGCCTAATGAAAAACTGTTTTTT.

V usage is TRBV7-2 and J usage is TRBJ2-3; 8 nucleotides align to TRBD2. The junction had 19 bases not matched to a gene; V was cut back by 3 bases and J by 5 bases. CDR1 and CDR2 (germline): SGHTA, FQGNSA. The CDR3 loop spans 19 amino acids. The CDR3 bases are TGTGCCAGCAGCTTTTTTGGGCCCCTTTTTTCGGGAGGGGGAGATACGCAGTATTTT. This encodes CASSFFGPLFSGGGDTQYF. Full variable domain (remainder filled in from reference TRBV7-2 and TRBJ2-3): GAGVSQSPSNKVTEKGKDVELRCDPISGHTALYWYRQSLGQGLEFLIYFQGNSAPDKSGLPSDRFSAERTGGSVSTLTIQRTQQEDSAVYLCASSFFGPLFSGGGDTQYFGPGTRLTVL.